This T cell receptor (beta chain) comes out of a study of T cell responses to AZD1222 COVID-19 vaccine. The protocol was immunoSEQ multiplex PCR, while the TCRdb copy is restricted to in-frame clones and leaves out a portion. Of some 130,000 clones in the sample, roughly 93% were seen once. The V gene's germline CDR1 is MNHEY and CDR2 SVGAGI. This CDR3 has 15 amino acids. Trimming cost V 8 bases and J 11 bases; bases outside gene matches: 15. Study-level results: Spike-wide vaccine-associated CD4 TCRs dominated at 160-218 and 743-854. Baseline testing showed seropositivity in only a handful of AZD1222 recipients.

With respect to this clone: Its specificity is unknown.

The sample here was peripheral blood, taken on day 0 of AZD1222 vaccination. The gene calls are TRBV6-5 and TRBJ1-5; TRBD1 aligns across 10 bases. The receptor was derived from an adult in good health. The CDR3 spells CASFRDRGLVGAQHF. The CDR3, as DNA: TGTGCCAGCTTCCGGGACAGGGGATTAGTTGGTGCCCAGCATTTT.